The 25 T cell receptor beta chains presented below share a single source sample, sequenced in a study of blood T cell repertoires in COVID-19. The table came from immunoSEQ multiplex PCR; TCRdb's copy has only in-frame clones and leaves some out. The table lists roughly 200,000 clones, approximately 85% of them singletons, with about 6.3% in the top ten. Input material: PBMCs or T cells enriched from blood (not recorded which). The receptors stem from a man aged 40-49 years who had recovered from COVID-19.

V gene TRBV19 combines with J gene TRBJ2-2; unclear D gene. V dropped 11 bases and J dropped 3 bases, with 7 bases sitting between them. Germline assignment: CDR1 LNHDA and CDR2 SQIVND (reference sequence). The CDR3 is 11 residues long. CDR3 coding DNA: TGTGCCTGCCGGTACACCGGGGAGCTGTTTTTT. Residues: CACRYTGELFF.

The chain employs TRBV7-8 and TRBJ2-1, with a possible D match to TRBD2 (6 bases). V lost 2 bases, J lost 0 bases, and 11 bases lay in between. The length of the CDR3 is 16 residues. The germline gives CDR1 SGHVS, CDR2 FQNEAQ. In nucleotides, the CDR3 is TGTGCCAGCAGCTTAAAAAGCGGGTCCTCCTACAATGAGCAGTTCTTC. This gives the protein CASSLKSGSSYNEQFF.

J is TRBJ2-1 and V is TRBV28; TRBD1 might be the D (6 bases). The V gene lost 7 bases and the J gene lost 4 bases, with 17 bases spanning the gap. Germline V gene lookup returns CDR1 MDHEN and CDR2 SYDVKM. The CDR3 has 15 residues. CDR3 sequence reads: CASTSYREGYNEQFF. Here the CDR3 DNA reads TGTGCCAGCACTTCATACAGGGAAGGGTACAATGAGCAGTTCTTC.

V gene TRBV6-5 combines with J gene TRBJ2-2, with a weak D call TRBD1 (6 bases). V gave up 1 base and J gave up 2 bases, with 11 bases separating them. The CDR3 has 16 residues. Germline assignment: CDR1 MNHEY and CDR2 SVGAGI. The CDR3 DNA reads as TGTGCCAGCAGTTACTTGACAGGTTCTAACACCGGGGAGCTGTTTTTT. It codes for CASSYLTGSNTGELFF.

This clone was seen a few times. The chain combines TRBV9 with TRBJ2-1; 13 nucleotides line up with TRBD2. The CDR3 sequence is 16 residues long. The junction had 9 bases not matched to a gene; V was cut back by 4 bases and J by 8 bases. CDR1 is SGDLS, CDR2 YYNGEE, per germline. The CDR3 protein is CASSPGAGTSGDEQFF. The CDR3 DNA sequence: TGTGCCAGCAGCCCGGGGGCCGGGACTAGCGGGGATGAGCAGTTCTTC.

The J gene is TRBJ2-1, the V gene TRBV6-4; 10 nucleotides match TRBD1. Germline loops: CDR1 MRHNA, CDR2 SNTAGT. J lost 9 bases, V lost 4 bases, and 6 bases had no gene match. This CDR3 has 14 amino acids. This CDR3 is CASSAGWTGGEQFF. CDR3 DNA: TGTGCCAGCAGTGCCGGATGGACAGGGGGTGAGCAGTTCTTC.

The chain links TRBV25-1 to TRBJ1-3; D remains unclear. The CDR3 contains 15 residues. Trimming stripped 5 bases from V and 2 bases from J, with 13 bases between. CDR1 is MGHDK, CDR2 SYGVNS, per germline. CDR3 sequence reads: CASSTNAGPGNTIYF. CDR3 bases: TGTGCCAGCAGTACCAACGCGGGCCCTGGAAACACCATATATTTT.

This clone was seen many times. This same CDR3 is encoded by further DNA sequences in the sample. V and J are TRBV11-2 and TRBJ1-1; TRBD1 might be the D (6 bases). CDR1 is SGHAT and CDR2 is FQNNGV in the germline V gene. The CDR3 contains 13 residues. Deletions cut 6 bases from V and 1 base from J, with 9 bases between. The CDR3 DNA reads TGTGCCAGCAGTCAACAGGGGAACACTGAAGCTTTCTTT. Its protein product is CASSQQGNTEAFF.

J is TRBJ1-4 and V is TRBV7-6; the D gene is possibly TRBD1 (5 bases). The CDR3 runs to 14 residues. Trimming left V 3 bases short and J 5 bases short, with 10 bases between. Germline loops: CDR1 SGHVS, CDR2 FNYEAQ. The CDR3, as DNA: TGTGCCAGCAGCTTGACAGAATGGAATGAAAAACTGTTTTTT. It specifies CASSLTEWNEKLFF. Variable domain in full (rest from reference TRBV7-6 and TRBJ1-4): GAGVSQSPRYKVTKRGQDVALRCDPISGHVSLYWYRQALGQGPEFLTYFNYEAQQDKSGLPNDRFSAERPEGSISTLTIQRTEQRDSAMYRCASSLTEWNEKLFFGSGTQLSVL.

In nucleotides, the CDR3 is TGCGCCAGCCAACACAGTCAATCCATTGGCTACACCTTC. Protein: CASQHSQSIGYTF. The chain has TRBV5-1 and TRBJ1-2; D remains unclear. Germline CDR1 SGHRS, CDR2 YFSETQ. The CDR3 covers 13 residues. Trimming took off 7 bases at V and 7 bases at J, with 17 bases between the two ends.

The chain is built from TRBV4-2 and TRBJ2-1; 13 bases align to TRBD2. J was trimmed by 6 bases and V by 0 bases; bases with no gene match: 2. The CDR3 contains 16 residues. CDR1 is LGHNA, CDR2 YNFKEQ, per germline. The chain's CDR3 is CASSQDGTSGANEQFF. The CDR3 DNA sequence: TGTGCCAGCAGCCAAGATGGGACTAGCGGGGCCAATGAGCAGTTCTTC.

V and J are TRBV10-2 and TRBJ1-6, with a possible D match to TRBD1 (6 bases). CDR1 is WSHSY, CDR2 SAAADI, per germline. V gave up 5 bases and J gave up 4 bases, with 12 bases separating them. The CDR3 covers 15 residues. CDR3 protein: CASSNLQGYNSPLHF. In nucleotides, the CDR3 is TGCGCCAGCAGTAACCTACAGGGATATAATTCACCCCTCCACTTT.

The rearrangement uses TRBV2 and TRBJ1-5; no clear D. Looked up from germline, CDR1 is SNHLY and CDR2 is FYNNEI. Trimming removed 3 bases from V and 0 bases from J, with 12 bases in between. The CDR3 loop spans 16 amino acids. The CDR3 sequence: CASSEGSIYSNQPQHF. The CDR3, as DNA: TGTGCCAGCAGTGAGGGCAGCATTTATAGCAATCAGCCCCAGCATTTT.

The V gene is TRBV28, the J gene TRBJ1-2, with 10 bases identical to TRBD1. CDR3 length equals 14 residues. CDR1 MDHEN and CDR2 SYDVKM come from the germline V gene. CDR3 in amino acids: CAGGDRGPNYGYTF. The CDR3, as DNA: TGTGCGGGGGGGGACAGGGGACCTAACTATGGCTACACCTTC.

The genes are TRBV11-3 and TRBJ1-6, with D tentatively TRBD1 (5 bases). With 7 bases removed from V and 4 bases from J, the gap between germline ends came to 17 bases. The CDR3 runs 16 residues. From germline, CDR1 is SGHNT and CDR2 YENEEA. Here the CDR3 DNA reads TGTGCCAGCACCCATCACGGGGGGGATTATAATTCACCCCTCCACTTT. Amino acid sequence: CASTHHGGDYNSPLHF.

On this clone itself: The junction shows a germline mismatch at one end, possibly a read error. Other DNA sequences in this sample translate to the same CDR3. J is TRBJ2-7 and V is TRBV19; D gene ambiguous. Germline V gene sequence: CDR1 LNHDA, CDR2 SQIVND (reference sequence). The CDR3 length is 15 residues. CDR3 loop: CASSTSLRGSYEQYF. Here the CDR3 DNA reads TGTGCCAGTAGTACCTCCCTTCGAGGTTCCTACGAGCAGTACTTT.

The genes are TRBV10-2 and TRBJ1-1, with a tentative D call TRBD1 (5 bases). The germline V gene has CDR1 WSHSY and CDR2 SAAADI. The CDR3 is made up of 15 amino acids. Trimming stripped 1 base from V and 1 base from J, with 10 bases between. The CDR3 DNA follows: TGCGCCAGCAGTGAGTGGGGGGTTGGGAACACTGAAGCTTTCTTT. This sequence encodes CASSEWGVGNTEAFF.

V usage is TRBV5-1 and J usage is TRBJ2-4, with D maybe TRBD1 (5 bases). Trimming removed 1 base at V and 4 bases at J, with 15 bases between. Germline values: CDR1 SGHRS, CDR2 YFSETQ. This CDR3 spans 16 amino acids. CDR3 nucleotide sequence: TGCGCCAGCAGCTTGTCTCTAGGACACCTGAAAAACATTCAGTACTTC. Translation: CASSLSLGHLKNIQYF.

The chain is built from TRBV18 and TRBJ2-3; a weak D match, TRBD2 (6 bases). V was clipped by 0 bases and J by 3 bases, with 13 bases between them. Germline CDR1 KGHSH, CDR2 LQKENI. This CDR3 region has 16 residues. The CDR3 DNA is TGTGCCAGCTCACCACCCACCGGGAGCAGGACAGATACGCAGTATTTT. Protein product: CASSPPTGSRTDTQYF.

V usage is TRBV4-2 and J usage is TRBJ1-4, with D possibly being TRBD1 (5 bases). The CDR3 has 13 residues. Germline V gene sequence: CDR1 LGHNA, CDR2 YNFKEQ. The V gene lost 0 bases and the J gene lost 9 bases, with 8 bases spanning the gap. Here the CDR3 reads CASSQDRGKKLFF. DNA for the CDR3: TGTGCCAGCAGCCAAGATAGGGGTAAAAAACTGTTTTTT.

V usage is TRBV11-2 and J usage is TRBJ1-2; a weak D match, TRBD1 (6 bases). The CDR3 is made up of 14 amino acids. V was pared by 1 base and J by 4 bases, with 10 bases between. Germline CDR1 is SGHAT and CDR2 is FQNNGV. In nucleotides, the CDR3 is TGTGCCAGCAGCTTAGCACAGGGTCGCTATGGCTACACCTTC. It yields the protein CASSLAQGRYGYTF.

About this clone: Germline is not matched at one junction end, which may reflect a read error. This chain connects TRBV7-7 to TRBJ1-3, with D tentatively TRBD1 (6 bases). CDR3 length: 16 residues. Germline V gives CDR1 SSHAT, CDR2 FNYEAQ (reference sequence). The CDR3 loop is CASSLGTPAPGNTIYF. The CDR3 DNA reads as TGTGCTAGCAGCTTAGGGACACCAGCTCCTGGAAACACCATATATTTT.

The rearrangement links TRBV6-5 to TRBJ1-4; the match to TRBD1 covers 7 bases. This CDR3 region has 15 residues. Germline V gene lookup returns CDR1 MNHEY and CDR2 SVGAGI. The trim removed 5 bases at V and 0 bases at J, leaving 3 bases unmatched. In DNA, the CDR3 is TGTGCCAGCAGTAGAACAGGGGCAACTAATGAAAAACTGTTTTTT. It translates to CASSRTGATNEKLFF.

The sample holds one count of this clone. The rearrangement uses TRBV5-1 and TRBJ1-4, with a tentative D call TRBD1 (6 bases). Germline V gene data show CDR1 as SGHRS and CDR2 as YFSETQ. V lost 0 bases to trimming and J lost 5 bases, with 11 bases between them. The CDR3 is made up of 15 amino acids. CDR3 amino acids: CASSLGGQNNEKLFF. The DNA of the CDR3 is TGCGCCAGCAGCTTGGGGGGACAAAACAATGAAAAACTGTTTTTT. Combining the CDR3 with reference TRBV5-1 and TRBJ1-4 gives the whole variable domain KAGVTQTPRYLIKTRGQQVTLSCSPISGHRSVSWYQQTPGQGLQFLFEYFSETQRNKGNFPGRFSGRQFSNSRSEMNVSTLELGDSALYLCASSLGGQNNEKLFFGSGTQLSVL.

The J gene is TRBJ2-5, the V gene TRBV20-1; possible D gene TRBD1, 5 bases. Germline values: CDR1 DFQATT, CDR2 SNEGSKA (reference sequence). The CDR3 extends over 11 amino acids. Trimming stripped 3 bases from V and 5 bases from J, with 7 bases between. The DNA for the CDR3 is TGCAGTGCTAGGGGGCCGGAGACCCAGTACTTC. Translated: CSARGPETQYF.